The text below deals with one T cell receptor (beta chain). The data stem from a study of CD8 T cells in Susac syndrome. Germline CDR1 reads SGHDN; CDR2 reads FVKESK. The CDR3 consists of 14 residues. Between the trimmed V and J ends, which lost 4 bases and 4 bases, there was a span of 11 bases. Reverse transcription of 0.5 to 1 ug RNA was carried out with random hexamers. Across 54 Vbeta and 13 Jbeta, TCR beta CDR3 was amplified with immunoSEQ multiplex PCR. A single record per CDR3 protein comes from TCRdb applying MiXCR to the immunoSEQ multiplex PCR reads. The sample gives about 100,000 distinct CDR3 sequences, about 95% of which show up once; 0.3% is in the top ten.

V gene TRBV14 combines with J gene TRBJ1-5; no firm D call. The source of this sequence is a human donor with Susac syndrome. The sequenced sample was CD8+ T cells from PBMCs. CDR3 residues: CASSPLGGNQPQHF. DNA of the CDR3: TGTGCCAGCAGCCCCCTAGGCGGGAATCAGCCCCAGCATTTT.